One sample yielded the 3 T cell receptor beta chains listed below, sequenced in a study of shared T cell receptors in the human thymus (dated by TCRdb to the early 2020s). Receptor libraries were prepared by the immunoSEQ multiplex PCR assay. In TCRdb, the immuneACCESS table is reduced to in-frame sequences with V and J assigned. These tables do not hold every clone; where another copy was compared, an unresolved V gene accounts for under half, and the others remain unexplained. This sample comprises roughly 560,000 clones, approximately 80% of them detected only once. Together, the top ten hold 0.013% of the sample. The same data also contributed to another study, on human thymus T cells.

The source material was thymocytes. These receptors all stem from a boy in the first two years of life with a congenital heart defect. Donor details come from another sample of the same person, matched by shared clones.

The rearrangement joins TRBV11-2 to TRBJ2-1; TRBD2 aligns across 7 bases. The CDR3 loop spans 17 amino acids. CDR1 is SGHAT, CDR2 FQNNGV, per germline. V shed 6 bases and J 1 base; nucleotides not matched to a gene: 12. The CDR3 coding sequence is TGTGCCAGCAGTCGTACCCGTTACGGGAGGTCCTACAATGAGCAGTTCTTC. Translating it yields CASSRTRYGRSYNEQFF.

The V call is TRBV28, the J call TRBJ2-5, with D unclear. The CDR3 is made up of 14 amino acids. The germline V gene has CDR1 MDHEN and CDR2 SYDVKM. V lost 6 bases and J lost 1, with 12 bases in between. The CDR3 protein is CASSLRQGQETQYF. The CDR3 DNA follows: TGTGCCAGCAGCTTACGACAAGGCCAAGAGACCCAGTACTTC.

The rearrangement links TRBV7-8 to TRBJ2-3; D not resolved. This CDR3 has 14 amino acids. From germline, CDR1 is SGHVS and CDR2 FQNEAQ. V was clipped by 3 bases and J by 3 bases, with 10 bases between them. In DNA, the CDR3 is TGTGCCAGCAGCTTTTTACCTGCGACAGATACGCAGTATTTT. Its protein product is CASSFLPATDTQYF.